The T cell receptor (beta chain) under discussion was sequenced for a study of OX40 agonist ivuxolimab in advanced cancers. Germline V gene data show CDR1 as PRHDT and CDR2 as FYEKMQ (reference sequence). The CDR3 loop spans 14 amino acids. Trimming left V 5 bases short and J 2 bases short, with 10 bases between. Using immunoSEQ multiplex PCR, the repertoire was profiled, and TCRdb retains in-frame clones only, with some absent. This table has 62,000 or so clones, around 85% appearing once. The gene calls are TRBV13 and TRBJ2-1, with D uncertain. The TCR originated in an adult with an advanced solid tumor such as melanoma, head and neck, liver or kidney cancer. The material was CD4+ or CD8+ T cells sorted from blood, obtained in a trial of the OX40 agonist ivuxolimab. The CDR3: CASSHDGTYNEQFF. As DNA, the CDR3 is TGTGCCAGCAGCCATGACGGTACCTACAATGAGCAGTTCTTC.